This TCR beta chain comes out of a study of Tregs in tolerant kidney transplant recipients. Measured with immunoSEQ multiplex PCR; TCRdb has only the in-frame clones, and not every one. This table has around 75,000 clones, roughly nine tenths appearing once. Worth noting for this clone: What it recognizes is unknown.

Trimming left V 6 bases short and J 4 bases short, with 12 bases between. The CDR3 loop spans 13 amino acids. Per the germline V gene, CDR1 is MDHEN and CDR2 is SYDVKM. Findings of the study overall: No direct test of biological reproducibility was done here. Tregs expanded with activated donor B cells seemed most donor-specific.

The sequence was obtained from a human donor who received a combined kidney and bone marrow transplant. The sample consisted of CD4+ T cells from blood, taken before the transplant. This rearrangement joins TRBV28 to TRBJ2-5, with a possible D match to TRBD2 (5 bases). CDR3 nucleotides: TGTGCCAGCAGATCAACTAGGGTAGAGACCCAGTACTTC. It translates to CASRSTRVETQYF.